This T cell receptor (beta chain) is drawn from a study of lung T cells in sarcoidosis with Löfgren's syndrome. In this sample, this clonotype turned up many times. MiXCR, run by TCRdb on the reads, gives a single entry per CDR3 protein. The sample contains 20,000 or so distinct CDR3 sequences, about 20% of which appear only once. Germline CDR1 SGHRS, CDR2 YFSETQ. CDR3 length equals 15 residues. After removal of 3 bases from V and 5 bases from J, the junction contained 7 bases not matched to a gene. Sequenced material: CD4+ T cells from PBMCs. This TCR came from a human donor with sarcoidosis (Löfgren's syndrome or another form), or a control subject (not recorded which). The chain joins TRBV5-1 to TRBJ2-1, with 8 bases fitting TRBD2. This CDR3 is CASSWSGRGDNEQFF. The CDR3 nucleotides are TGCGCCAGCAGCTGGAGCGGGAGAGGCGACAATGAGCAGTTCTTC.